This T cell receptor beta chain was obtained from a study of blood T cells in healthy people across ages. On the study more broadly: About one barcoded TCR beta cDNA was captured per two T cells.

Remarks on this clonotype: Its antigen is unknown.

Study results and caveats: Naive T cell percentage showed a strong correlation with the diversity of TCR beta.

J gave up 2 bases and V 0 bases, and 1 base lay outside the gene matches. CDR3 size: 15 residues. Looked up from germline, CDR1 is SEHNR and CDR2 is FQNEAQ (reference sequence). Primers used in a second PCR of roughly 6 to 12 cycles were a sample-barcoded 5' primer and a J-beta primer mix. Tagging of each cDNA molecule was performed by a template-switch adaptor with 12 random nucleotides. TCRdb ran MiXCR on the 5' RACE reads and lists one entry per CDR3 protein. This sample carries 1.5 million to 2 million distinct CDR3 sequences, around 48% of them seen once, and the ten largest clones take 2% to 2.5%.

Sample: blood. This clonotype was obtained from a woman in her forties in good health. The genes are TRBV7-9 and TRBJ2-7; 10 nucleotides match TRBD1. In DNA, the CDR3 is TGTGCCAGCAGCTTAGCGGACAGGGGGGCCTACGAGCAGTACTTC. The encoded protein is CASSLADRGAYEQYF.